The clone carrying this T cell receptor (beta chain) has more than one count but fewer than ten. Its cognate antigen is unknown. These data are taken from a study of blood T cells in healthy people across ages. Overall study findings and caveats: Naive and antigen-experienced cells were not separated, limiting conclusive comparison. For the donors, CMV status was unknown and possibly confounded expanded clonotype changes. In older individuals, TCR beta diversity per million T cells was lower, falling roughly linearly with age.

Trimming pared 3 bases from V and 7 bases from J, leaving 13 bases between. CDR1 ENHRY and CDR2 SYGVKD come from the germline V gene. This CDR3 has 14 residues. A second PCR of 7 to 11 cycles used a sample-barcoded 5' primer and a J-beta primer mix. MiXCR, applied by TCRdb to the 5' RACE reads, yields one record per CDR3 protein. This table has approximately 1,000,000 distinct CDR3 sequences, 45% appearing once. Sample donors were healthy Caucasian individuals that came from Russia, aged roughly 6 to 90. Source material: blood. This TCR was sampled from a woman between 55 and 75 years old in good health. The chain employs TRBV10-3 and TRBJ1-5, with a weak D call TRBD1 (6 bases). The CDR3 DNA is TGTGCCATCAGTGATCGAGGGGGGGGACAGCCCCAGCATTTT. It yields the protein CAISDRGGGQPQHF.